What follows is one TCR beta chain and its context. What it binds is unknown. The assay was immunoSEQ multiplex PCR, and TCRdb's table has in-frame clones only and misses some. Counted here are more than 95,000 clones, roughly 93% occurring once; the ten biggest clones make up about 2.7%. The junction had 4 bases not matched to a gene; V was cut back by 1 base and J by 3 bases. The CDR3 covers 16 residues. CDR1 and CDR2 (germline): SGHAT, FQNNGV. The sample is drawn from a study of T cell responses to AZD1222 COVID-19 vaccine. Study-level findings and limits: Only five or six individuals given AZD1222 were seropositive at baseline. Clonal diversity was possibly underestimated; the donors were predominantly white British and more often female. The repertoires were collected only after the peak T cell response. Nearly half of spike-specific TCRs reportedly go after variant regions that carry no mutations.

The rearrangement uses TRBV11-2 and TRBJ2-3, with 10 nucleotides matching TRBD1. The receptor was derived from an adult in good health. The starting material was peripheral blood, obtained on day 0 of AZD1222 vaccination. The CDR3 loop is CASSLGQGARTDTQYF. The CDR3 DNA is TGTGCCAGCAGCTTAGGACAGGGGGCTAGGACAGATACGCAGTATTTT.